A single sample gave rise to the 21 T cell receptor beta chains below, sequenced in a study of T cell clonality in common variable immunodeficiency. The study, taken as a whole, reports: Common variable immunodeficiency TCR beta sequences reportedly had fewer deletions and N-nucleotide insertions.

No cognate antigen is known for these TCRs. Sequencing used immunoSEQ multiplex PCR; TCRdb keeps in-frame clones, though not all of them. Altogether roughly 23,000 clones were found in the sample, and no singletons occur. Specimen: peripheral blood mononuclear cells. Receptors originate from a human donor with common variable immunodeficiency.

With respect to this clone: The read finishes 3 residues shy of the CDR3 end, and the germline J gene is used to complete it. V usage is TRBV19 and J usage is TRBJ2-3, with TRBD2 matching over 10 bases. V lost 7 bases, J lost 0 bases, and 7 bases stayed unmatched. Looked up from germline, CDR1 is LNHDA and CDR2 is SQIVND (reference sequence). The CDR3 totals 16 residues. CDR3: CASTLAGVGSTDTQYF. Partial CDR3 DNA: TGTGCCAGTACCCTAGCGGGGGTTGGTAGCACAGATACG.

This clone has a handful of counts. The DNA read from the CDR3 is TGTGCCAGCAGCGTCTCTAGCGTTCCCTACGAG. It encodes CASSVSSVPYE. The whole CDR3 reads CASSVSSVPYEQYF. V and J are TRBV7-9 and TRBJ2-7; D is possibly TRBD2 (6 bases). The read stops 3 residues short of the end of the CDR3; the missing end is completed from the germline J gene. This CDR3 contains 14 residues. Germline V gives CDR1 SEHNR, CDR2 FQNEAQ (reference sequence). V shed 5 bases and J shed 2 bases, with 13 bases lying between them.

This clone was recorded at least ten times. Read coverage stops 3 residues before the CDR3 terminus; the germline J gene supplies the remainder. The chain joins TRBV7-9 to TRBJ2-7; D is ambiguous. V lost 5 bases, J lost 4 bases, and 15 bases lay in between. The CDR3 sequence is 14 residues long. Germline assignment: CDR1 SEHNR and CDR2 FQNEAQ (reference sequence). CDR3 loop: CASSPPERNYEQYF. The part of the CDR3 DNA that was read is TGTGCCAGCAGCCCCCCCGAGCGCAATTACGAG. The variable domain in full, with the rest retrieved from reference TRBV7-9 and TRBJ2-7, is DTGVSQNPRHKITKRGQNVTFRCDPISEHNRLYWYRQTLGQGPEFLTYFQNEAQLEKSRLLSDRFSAERPKGSFSTLEIQRTEQGDSAMYLCASSPPERNYEQYFGPGTRLTVT.

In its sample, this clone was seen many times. The CDR3: CSVDRSYNEQFF. Partial CDR3 DNA: TGCAGCGTTGACAGGTCATACAATGAG. The V and J genes are TRBV29-1 and TRBJ2-1; D call uncertain. The read comes to an end 3 residues before the CDR3 does, leaving the germline J gene to fill in the end. Germline loops: CDR1 SQVTM, CDR2 ANQGSEA. Trimming stripped 3 bases from V and 4 bases from J, with 7 bases between. The length of the CDR3 is 12 residues.

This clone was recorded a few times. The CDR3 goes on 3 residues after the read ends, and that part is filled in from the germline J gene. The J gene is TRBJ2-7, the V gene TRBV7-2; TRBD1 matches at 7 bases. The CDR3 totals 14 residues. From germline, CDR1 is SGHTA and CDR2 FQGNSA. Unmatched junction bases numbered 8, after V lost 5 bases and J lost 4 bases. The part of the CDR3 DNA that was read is TGTGCCAGCAGCCTCAGACAGGGACCATACGAG. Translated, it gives CASSLRQGPYE. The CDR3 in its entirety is CASSLRQGPYEQYF. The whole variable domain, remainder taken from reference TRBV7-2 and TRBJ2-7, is GAGVSQSPSNKVTEKGKDVELRCDPISGHTALYWYRQSLGQGLEFLIYFQGNSAPDKSGLPSDRFSAERTGGSVSTLTIQRTQQEDSAVYLCASSLRQGPYEQYFGPGTRLTVT.

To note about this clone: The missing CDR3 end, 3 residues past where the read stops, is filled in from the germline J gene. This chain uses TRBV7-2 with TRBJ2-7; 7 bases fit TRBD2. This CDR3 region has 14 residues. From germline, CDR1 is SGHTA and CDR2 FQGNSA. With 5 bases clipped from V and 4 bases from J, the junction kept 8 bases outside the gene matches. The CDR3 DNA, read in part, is TGTGCCAGCAGCAAAGCGGGGAACTCTTACGAG. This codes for CASSKAGNSYE. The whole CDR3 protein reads CASSKAGNSYEQYF.

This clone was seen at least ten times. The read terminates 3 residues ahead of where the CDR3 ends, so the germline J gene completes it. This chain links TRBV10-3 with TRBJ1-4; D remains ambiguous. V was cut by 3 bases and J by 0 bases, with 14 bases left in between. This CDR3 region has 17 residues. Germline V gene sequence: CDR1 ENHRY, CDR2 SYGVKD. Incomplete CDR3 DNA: TGTGCCATCAGTGACCCCGCCGAAGGTGCAACTAATGAAAAA. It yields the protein CAISDPAEGATNEK. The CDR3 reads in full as CAISDPAEGATNEKLFF.

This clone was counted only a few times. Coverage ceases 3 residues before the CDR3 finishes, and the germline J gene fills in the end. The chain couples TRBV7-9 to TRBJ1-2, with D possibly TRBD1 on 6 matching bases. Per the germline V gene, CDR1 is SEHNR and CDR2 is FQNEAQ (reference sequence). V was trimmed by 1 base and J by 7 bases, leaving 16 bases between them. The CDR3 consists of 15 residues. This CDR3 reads CASSLVDRSAVGYTF. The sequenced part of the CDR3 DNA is TGTGCCAGCAGCTTAGTAGACAGGTCAGCTGTTGGC. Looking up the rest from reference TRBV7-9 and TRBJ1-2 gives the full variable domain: DTGVSQNPRHKITKRGQNVTFRCDPISEHNRLYWYRQTLGQGPEFLTYFQNEAQLEKSRLLSDRFSAERPKGSFSTLEIQRTEQGDSAMYLCASSLVDRSAVGYTFGSGTRLTVV.

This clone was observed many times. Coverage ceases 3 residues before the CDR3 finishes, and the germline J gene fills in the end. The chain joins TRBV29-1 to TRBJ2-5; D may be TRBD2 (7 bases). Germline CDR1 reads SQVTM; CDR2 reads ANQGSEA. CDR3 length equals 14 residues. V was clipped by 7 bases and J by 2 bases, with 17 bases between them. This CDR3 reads CSGEVGGAQETQYF. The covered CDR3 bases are TGCAGCGGTGAGGTGGGGGGGGCTCAAGAGACC.

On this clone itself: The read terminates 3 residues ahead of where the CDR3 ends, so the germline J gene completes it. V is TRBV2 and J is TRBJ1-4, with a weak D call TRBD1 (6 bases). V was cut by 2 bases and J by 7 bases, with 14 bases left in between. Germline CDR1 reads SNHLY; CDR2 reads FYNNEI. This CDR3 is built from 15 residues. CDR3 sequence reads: CASSEQGRRSEKLFF. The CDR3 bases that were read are TGTGCCAGCAGTGAACAGGGGCGTCGTAGTGAAAAA.

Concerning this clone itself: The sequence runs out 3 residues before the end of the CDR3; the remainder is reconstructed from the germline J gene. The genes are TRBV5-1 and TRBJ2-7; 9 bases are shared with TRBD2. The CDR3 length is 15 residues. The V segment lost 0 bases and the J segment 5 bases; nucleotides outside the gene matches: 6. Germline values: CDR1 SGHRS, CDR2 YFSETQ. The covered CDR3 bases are TGCGCCAGCAGCTTGGGGAGGGTAGCGGGAGACGAG. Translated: CASSLGRVAGDE. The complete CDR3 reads CASSLGRVAGDEQYF.

The sequenced CDR3 bases are TGTGCCAGCAGCTTTCCGCGGGAAGCCGGGGAG. It codes for CASSFPREAGE. The full CDR3 reads CASSFPREAGELFF. V is TRBV7-9 and J is TRBJ2-2; D is possibly TRBD2 (6 bases). Read sequence stops 3 residues before the CDR3 end, and the germline J gene provides the missing end. The germline V gene has CDR1 SEHNR and CDR2 FQNEAQ (reference sequence). V lost 3 bases, J lost 6 bases, and 11 bases lay in between. The CDR3 covers 14 residues. The variable domain in full, with the rest retrieved from reference TRBV7-9 and TRBJ2-2, is DTGVSQNPRHKITKRGQNVTFRCDPISEHNRLYWYRQTLGQGPEFLTYFQNEAQLEKSRLLSDRFSAERPKGSFSTLEIQRTEQGDSAMYLCASSFPREAGELFFGEGSRLTVL.

CDR3 sequence: CASSWGTSGNTGELFF. CDR3 bases read: TGCGCCAGCAGCTGGGGGACTAGCGGTAACACCGGGGAG. The J gene is TRBJ2-2, the V gene TRBV5-1; 11 nucleotides match TRBD2. Read coverage stops 3 residues before the CDR3 terminus; the germline J gene supplies the remainder. The CDR3 spans 16 residues. Germline CDR1 reads SGHRS; CDR2 reads YFSETQ. Germline trimming cut 3 bases from V and 2 bases from J; bases unmatched to any gene: 3. Combining the CDR3 with reference TRBV5-1 and TRBJ2-2 gives the whole variable domain KAGVTQTPRYLIKTRGQQVTLSCSPISGHRSVSWYQQTPGQGLQFLFEYFSETQRNKGNFPGRFSGRQFSNSRSEMNVSTLELGDSALYLCASSWGTSGNTGELFFGEGSRLTVL.

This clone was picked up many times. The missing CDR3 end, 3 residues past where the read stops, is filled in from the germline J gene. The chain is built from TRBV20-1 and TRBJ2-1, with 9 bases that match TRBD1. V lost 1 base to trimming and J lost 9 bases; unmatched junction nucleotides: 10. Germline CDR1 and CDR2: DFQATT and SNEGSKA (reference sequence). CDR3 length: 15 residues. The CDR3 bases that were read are TGCAGTGCTAGAGTCCCGGGACAGGGAGTGGTTGAG. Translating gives CSARVPGQGVVE. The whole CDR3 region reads CSARVPGQGVVEQFF.

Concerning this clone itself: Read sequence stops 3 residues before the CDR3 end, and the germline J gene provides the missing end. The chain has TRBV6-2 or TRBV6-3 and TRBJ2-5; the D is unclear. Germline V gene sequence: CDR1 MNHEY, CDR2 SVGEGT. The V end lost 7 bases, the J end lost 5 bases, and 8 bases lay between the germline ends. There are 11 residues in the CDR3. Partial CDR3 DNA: TGTGCCAGCACAAACGGGGAGACC. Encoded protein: CASTNGET. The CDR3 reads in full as CASTNGETQYF.

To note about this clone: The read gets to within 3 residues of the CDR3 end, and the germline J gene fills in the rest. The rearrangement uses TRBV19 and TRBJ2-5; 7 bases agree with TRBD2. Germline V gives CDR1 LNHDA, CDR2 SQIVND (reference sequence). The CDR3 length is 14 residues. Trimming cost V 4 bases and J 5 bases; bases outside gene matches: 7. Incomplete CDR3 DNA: TGTGCCAGTAGTACGGCGGGAGTAAGGGAGACC. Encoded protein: CASSTAGVRET. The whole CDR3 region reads CASSTAGVRETQYF.

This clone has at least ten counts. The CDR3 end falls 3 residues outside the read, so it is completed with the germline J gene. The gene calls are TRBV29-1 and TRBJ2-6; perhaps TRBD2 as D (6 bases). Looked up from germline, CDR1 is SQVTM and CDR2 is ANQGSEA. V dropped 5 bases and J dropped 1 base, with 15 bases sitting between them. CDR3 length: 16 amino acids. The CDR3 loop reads CSVIGTGGSGANVLTF. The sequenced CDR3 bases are TGCAGCGTTATCGGGACCGGGGGATCTGGGGCCAACGTC.

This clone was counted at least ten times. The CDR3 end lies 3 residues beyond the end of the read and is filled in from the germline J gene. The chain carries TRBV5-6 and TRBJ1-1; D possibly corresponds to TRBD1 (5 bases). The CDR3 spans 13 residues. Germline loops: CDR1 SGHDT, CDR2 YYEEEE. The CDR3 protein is CASSLVGGGEAFF. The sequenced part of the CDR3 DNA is TGTGCCAGCAGCTTAGTGGGGGGTGGCGAA.

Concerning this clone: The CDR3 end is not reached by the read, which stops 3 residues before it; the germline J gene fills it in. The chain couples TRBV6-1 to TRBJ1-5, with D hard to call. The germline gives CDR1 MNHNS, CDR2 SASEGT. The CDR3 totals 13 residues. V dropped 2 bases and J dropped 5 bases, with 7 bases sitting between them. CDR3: CASSESPHQPQHF. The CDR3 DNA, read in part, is TGTGCCAGCAGTGAATCTCCCCATCAGCCC.

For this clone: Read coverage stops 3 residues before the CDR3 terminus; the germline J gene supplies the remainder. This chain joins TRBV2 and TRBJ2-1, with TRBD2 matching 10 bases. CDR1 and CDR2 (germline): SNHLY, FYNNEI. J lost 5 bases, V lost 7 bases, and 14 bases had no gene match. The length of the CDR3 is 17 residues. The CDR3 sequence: CASTSAEGAGGHNEQFF. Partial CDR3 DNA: TGTGCCAGCACCTCGGCCGAGGGAGCGGGAGGGCACAATGAG. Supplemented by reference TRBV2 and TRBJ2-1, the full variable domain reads EPEVTQTPSHQVTQMGQEVILRCVPISNHLYFYWYRQILGQKVEFLVSFYNNEISEKSEIFDDQFSVERPDGSNFTLKIRSTKLEDSAMYFCASTSAEGAGGHNEQFFGPGTRLTVL.

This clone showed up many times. CDR3 DNA (partial): TGTGCCACCACTACGGGACAGGGGGCGTCTGGC. Protein: CATTTGQGASG. The complete CDR3 sequence is CATTTGQGASGYTF. V is TRBV27 and J is TRBJ1-2, with 12 positions matching TRBD1. The read is 3 residues too short to cover the CDR3 end, so that end is filled in from the germline J gene. V shed 10 bases, J shed 7 bases, and the junction held 10 bases outside the gene matches. Germline CDR1 is MNHEY and CDR2 is SMNVEV (reference sequence). The CDR3 is 14 amino acids.